A single sample is the source of the 3 T cell receptor beta chains below, sequenced in a study of T cell responses to AZD1222 COVID-19 vaccine. Clones were read by immunoSEQ multiplex PCR, and TCRdb kept only the in-frame ones, dropping some. The data show fewer than 85,000 clones, about 91% seen once. This sample comprised peripheral blood, obtained 28 days after the second AZD1222 dose. These receptors were obtained from an adult who received the AZD1222 COVID-19 vaccine.

The genes are TRBV7-8 and TRBJ2-3; TRBD2 agrees at 8 bases. Germline loops: CDR1 SGHVS, CDR2 FQNEAQ. This CDR3 is built from 17 residues. V dropped 5 bases and J dropped 1; count of bases not matched to a gene: 11. The CDR3 nucleotides are TGTGCCAGCAGCCCCAAGCGACCGGGACTAGGCACAGATACGCAGTATTTT. This gives the protein CASSPKRPGLGTDTQYF.

The rearrangement uses TRBV12-3 or TRBV12-4 and TRBJ1-2; D may be TRBD1 (5 bases). The CDR3 runs to 13 residues. V was clipped by 6 bases and J by 4 bases, with 12 bases between them. The CDR3 DNA is TGTGCCAGCAGCCAAGACAGACTCTATGGCTACACCTTC. Its protein product is CASSQDRLYGYTF.

The rearrangement links TRBV11-2 to TRBJ2-6; D might be TRBD1 (6 bases). There are 19 residues in the CDR3. V was clipped by 0 bases and J by 0 bases, with 15 bases between them. Germline lookup yields CDR1 SGHAT and CDR2 FQNNGV. CDR3 protein: CASSLDPPGVISGANVLTF. CDR3 bases: TGTGCCAGCAGCTTAGATCCCCCAGGGGTGATCTCTGGGGCCAACGTCCTGACTTTC.